This T cell receptor beta chain was identified during a study of blood T cells in healthy people across ages. Findings and limits, study-wide: Any conclusive comparison of naive versus antigen-experienced cells was prevented by using unsorted PBMCs.

The count of this clonotype is one. The antigen is undetermined. At one end the junction does not follow the germline gene, possibly because of a read error. For the second PCR, which ran for 7 to 11 cycles, a sample-barcoded 5' primer and a J-beta primer mix were used. One entry per CDR3 protein results from TCRdb running MiXCR on the 5' RACE reads. The sample consists of more than 700,000 distinct CDR3 sequences, around 50% of them appearing once. Germline V gene sequence: CDR1 MNHNS, CDR2 SASEGT. This CDR3 has 13 amino acids. This receptor was taken from an elderly man in good health. The rearrangement links TRBV6-1 to TRBJ1-2; no firm D call. The sample comprised blood. DNA of the CDR3: TGTGCCAGCAAGGAGGGTTTCTCATATGGTTACACCTTC. Protein sequence: CASKEGFSYGYTF.